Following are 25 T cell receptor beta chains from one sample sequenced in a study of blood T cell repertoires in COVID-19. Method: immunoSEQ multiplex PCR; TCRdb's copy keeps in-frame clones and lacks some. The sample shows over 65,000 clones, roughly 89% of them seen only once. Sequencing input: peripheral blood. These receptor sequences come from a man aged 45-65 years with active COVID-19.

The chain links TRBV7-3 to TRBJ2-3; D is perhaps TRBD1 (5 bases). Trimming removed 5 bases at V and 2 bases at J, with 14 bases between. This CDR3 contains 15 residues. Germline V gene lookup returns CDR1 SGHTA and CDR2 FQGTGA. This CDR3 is CASSVTGLLTDTQYF. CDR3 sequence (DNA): TGTGCCAGCAGCGTTACAGGCCTTCTCACAGATACGCAGTATTTT.

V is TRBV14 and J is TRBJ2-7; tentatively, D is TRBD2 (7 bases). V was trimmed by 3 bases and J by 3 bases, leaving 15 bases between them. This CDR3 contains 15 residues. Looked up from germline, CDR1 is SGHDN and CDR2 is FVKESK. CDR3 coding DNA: TGTGCCAGCAGCCATTTGGGGGGGGCTTACTACGAGCAGTACTTC. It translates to CASSHLGGAYYEQYF.

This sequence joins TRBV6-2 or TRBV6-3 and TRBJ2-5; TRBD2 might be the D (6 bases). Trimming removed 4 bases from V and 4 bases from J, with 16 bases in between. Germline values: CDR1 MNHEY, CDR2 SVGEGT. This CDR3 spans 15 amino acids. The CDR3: CASSSKGRRVETQYF. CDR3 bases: TGTGCCAGCAGTTCTAAGGGGAGGAGGGTAGAGACCCAGTACTTC.

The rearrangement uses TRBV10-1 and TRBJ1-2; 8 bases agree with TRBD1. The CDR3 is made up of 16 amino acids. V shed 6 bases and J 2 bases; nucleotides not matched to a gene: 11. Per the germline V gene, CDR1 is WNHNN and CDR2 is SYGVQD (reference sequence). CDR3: CASSPINHRGNYGYTF. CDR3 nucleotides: TGCGCCAGCAGCCCGATAAACCACAGGGGGAACTATGGCTACACCTTC.

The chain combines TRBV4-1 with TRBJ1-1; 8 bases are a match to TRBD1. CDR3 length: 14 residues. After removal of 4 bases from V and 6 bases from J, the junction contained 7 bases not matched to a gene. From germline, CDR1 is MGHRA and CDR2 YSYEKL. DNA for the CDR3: TGCGCCAGCAGCCCCGACAGGGGCAGTGCTGAAGCTTTCTTT. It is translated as CASSPDRGSAEAFF.

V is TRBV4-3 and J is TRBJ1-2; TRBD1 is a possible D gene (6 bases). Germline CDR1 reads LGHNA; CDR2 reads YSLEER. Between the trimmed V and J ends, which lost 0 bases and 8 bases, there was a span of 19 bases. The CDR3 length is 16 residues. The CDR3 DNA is TGCGCCAGCAGCCAAGAAGGGGTCTCGGGACACTGGGGCTACACCTTC. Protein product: CASSQEGVSGHWGYTF.

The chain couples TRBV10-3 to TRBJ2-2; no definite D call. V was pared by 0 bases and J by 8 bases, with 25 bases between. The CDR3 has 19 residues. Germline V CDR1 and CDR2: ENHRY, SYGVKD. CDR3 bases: TGTGCCATCAGTGAGTCATATATCACAGTCCCCTACCTACCGGGGGAGCTGTTTTTT. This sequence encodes CAISESYITVPYLPGELFF.

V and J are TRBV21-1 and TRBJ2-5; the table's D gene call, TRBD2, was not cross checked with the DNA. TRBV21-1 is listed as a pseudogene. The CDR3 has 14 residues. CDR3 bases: TGTGCCAGCAGCAAAGGGGGGGGCCAAGAGACCCAGTACTTC. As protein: CASSKGGGQETQYF.

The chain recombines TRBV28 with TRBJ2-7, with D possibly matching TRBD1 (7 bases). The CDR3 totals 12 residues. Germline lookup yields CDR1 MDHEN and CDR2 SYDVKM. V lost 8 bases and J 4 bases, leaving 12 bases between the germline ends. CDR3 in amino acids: CASQGGVYEQYF. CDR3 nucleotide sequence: TGTGCCAGCCAGGGGGGCGTGTACGAGCAGTACTTC.

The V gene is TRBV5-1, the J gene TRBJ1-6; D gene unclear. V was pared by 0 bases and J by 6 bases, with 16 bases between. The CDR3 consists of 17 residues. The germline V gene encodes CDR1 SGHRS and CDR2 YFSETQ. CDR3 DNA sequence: TGCGCCAGCAGCTTGGGTAAATCATCCAGCGGTAATTCACCCCTCCACTTT. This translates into CASSLGKSSSGNSPLHF.

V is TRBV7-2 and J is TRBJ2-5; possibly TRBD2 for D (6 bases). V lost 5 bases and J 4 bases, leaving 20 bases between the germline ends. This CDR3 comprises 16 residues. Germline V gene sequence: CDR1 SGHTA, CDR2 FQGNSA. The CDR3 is CASSPTSGGRGETQYF. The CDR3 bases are TGTGCCAGCAGCCCCACTTCTGGAGGGCGGGGAGAGACCCAGTACTTC.

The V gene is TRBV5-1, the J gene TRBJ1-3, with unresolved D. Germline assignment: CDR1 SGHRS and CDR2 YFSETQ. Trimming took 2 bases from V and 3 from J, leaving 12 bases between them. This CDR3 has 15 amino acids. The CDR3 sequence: CASSLTSFGGNTIYF. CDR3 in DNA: TGCGCCAGCAGCTTAACCTCCTTCGGTGGAAACACCATATATTTT.

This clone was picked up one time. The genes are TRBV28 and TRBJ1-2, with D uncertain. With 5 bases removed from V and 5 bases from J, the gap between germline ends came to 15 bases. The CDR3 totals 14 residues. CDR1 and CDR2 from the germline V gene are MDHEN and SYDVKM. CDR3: CASSPGRGSYGYTF. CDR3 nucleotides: TGTGCCAGCAGTCCCGGGAGAGGCTCTTATGGCTACACCTTC.

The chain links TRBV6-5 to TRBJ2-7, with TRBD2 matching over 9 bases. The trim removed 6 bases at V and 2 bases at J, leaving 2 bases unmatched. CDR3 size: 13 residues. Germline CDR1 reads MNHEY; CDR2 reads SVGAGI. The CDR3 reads CASRLAGPYEQYF. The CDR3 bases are TGTGCCAGCAGACTAGCGGGCCCCTACGAGCAGTACTTC.

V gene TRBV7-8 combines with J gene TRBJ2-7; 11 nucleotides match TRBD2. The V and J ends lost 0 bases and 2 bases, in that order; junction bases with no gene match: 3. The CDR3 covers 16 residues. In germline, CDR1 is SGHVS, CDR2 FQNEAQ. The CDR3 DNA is TGTGCCAGCAGCTTAGCGACTAGCGGGGCTACCTACGAGCAGTACTTC. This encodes CASSLATSGATYEQYF.

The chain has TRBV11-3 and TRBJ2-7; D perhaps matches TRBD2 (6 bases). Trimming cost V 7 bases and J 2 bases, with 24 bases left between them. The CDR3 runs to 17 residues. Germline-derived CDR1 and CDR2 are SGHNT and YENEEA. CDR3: CASTEGPVGGMAYEQYF. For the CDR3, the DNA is TGTGCCAGCACCGAGGGCCCCGTTGGGGGGATGGCCTACGAGCAGTACTTC. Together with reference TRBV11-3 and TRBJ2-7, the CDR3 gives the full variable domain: EAGVVQSPRYKIIEKKQPVAFWCNPISGHNTLYWYLQNLGQGPELLIRYENEEAVDDSQLPKDRFSAERLKGVDSTLKIQPAELGDSAVYLCASTEGPVGGMAYEQYFGPGTRLTVT.

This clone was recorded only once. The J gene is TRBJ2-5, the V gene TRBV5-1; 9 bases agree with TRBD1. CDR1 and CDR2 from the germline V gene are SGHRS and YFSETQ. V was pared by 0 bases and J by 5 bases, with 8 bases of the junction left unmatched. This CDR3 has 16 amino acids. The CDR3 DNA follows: TGCGCCAGCAGCTTGGGCACAGGGGGCTGGAAGGAGACCCAGTACTTC. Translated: CASSLGTGGWKETQYF.

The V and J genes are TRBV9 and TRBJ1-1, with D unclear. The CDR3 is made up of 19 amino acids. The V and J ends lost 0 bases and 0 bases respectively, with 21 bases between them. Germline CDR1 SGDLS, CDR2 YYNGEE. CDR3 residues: CASSVGSSWAGLMNTEAFF. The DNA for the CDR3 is TGTGCCAGCAGCGTAGGCTCCTCTTGGGCAGGCCTTATGAACACTGAAGCTTTCTTT.

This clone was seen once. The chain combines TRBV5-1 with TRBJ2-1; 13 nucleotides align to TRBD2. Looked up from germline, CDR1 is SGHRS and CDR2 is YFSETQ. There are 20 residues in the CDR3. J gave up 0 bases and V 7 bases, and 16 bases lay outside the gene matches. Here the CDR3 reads CASFTATGTSGTSSYNEQFF. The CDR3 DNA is TGCGCCAGCTTTACTGCAACCGGGACTAGCGGGACGAGCTCCTACAATGAGCAGTTCTTC.

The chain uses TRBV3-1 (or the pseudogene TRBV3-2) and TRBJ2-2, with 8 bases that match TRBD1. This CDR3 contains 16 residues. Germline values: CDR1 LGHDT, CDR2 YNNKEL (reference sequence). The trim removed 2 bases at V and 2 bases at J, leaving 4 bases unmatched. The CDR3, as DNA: TGTGCCAGCAGCCAACGACAGGGGTCCAACACCGGGGAGCTGTTTTTT. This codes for CASSQRQGSNTGELFF.

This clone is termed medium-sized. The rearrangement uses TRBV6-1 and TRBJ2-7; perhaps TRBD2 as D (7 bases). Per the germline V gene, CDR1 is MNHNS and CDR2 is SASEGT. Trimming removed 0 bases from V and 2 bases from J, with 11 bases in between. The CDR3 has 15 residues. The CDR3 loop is CASSEAVGGAYEQYF. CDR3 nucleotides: TGTGCCAGCAGTGAAGCTGTAGGGGGGGCCTACGAGCAGTACTTC.

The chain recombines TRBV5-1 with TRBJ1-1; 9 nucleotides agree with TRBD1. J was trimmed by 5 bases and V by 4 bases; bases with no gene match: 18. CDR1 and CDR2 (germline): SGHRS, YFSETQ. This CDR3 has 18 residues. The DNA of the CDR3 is TGCGCCAGCAGCATATCTCCGGGACAGGGCGGGGAGGATACTGAAGCTTTCTTT. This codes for CASSISPGQGGEDTEAFF.

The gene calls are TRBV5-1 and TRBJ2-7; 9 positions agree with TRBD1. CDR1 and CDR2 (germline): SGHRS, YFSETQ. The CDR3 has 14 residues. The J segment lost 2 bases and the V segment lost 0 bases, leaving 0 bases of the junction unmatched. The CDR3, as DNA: TGCGCCAGCAGCTTGGGACAGGGGGCCTACGAGCAGTACTTC. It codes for CASSLGQGAYEQYF.

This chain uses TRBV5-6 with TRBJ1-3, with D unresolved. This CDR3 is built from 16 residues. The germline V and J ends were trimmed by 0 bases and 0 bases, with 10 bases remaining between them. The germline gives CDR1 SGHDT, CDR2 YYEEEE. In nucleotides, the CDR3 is TGTGCCAGCAGCTTGGGGGGAGGTAACTCTGGAAACACCATATATTTT. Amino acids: CASSLGGGNSGNTIYF.

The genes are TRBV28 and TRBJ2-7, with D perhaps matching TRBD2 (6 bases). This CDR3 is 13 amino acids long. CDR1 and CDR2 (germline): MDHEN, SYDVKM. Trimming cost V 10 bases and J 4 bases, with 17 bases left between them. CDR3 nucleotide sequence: TGTGCCACCTGGGGAGGTCTTTCATACGAGCAGTACTTC. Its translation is CATWGGLSYEQYF.